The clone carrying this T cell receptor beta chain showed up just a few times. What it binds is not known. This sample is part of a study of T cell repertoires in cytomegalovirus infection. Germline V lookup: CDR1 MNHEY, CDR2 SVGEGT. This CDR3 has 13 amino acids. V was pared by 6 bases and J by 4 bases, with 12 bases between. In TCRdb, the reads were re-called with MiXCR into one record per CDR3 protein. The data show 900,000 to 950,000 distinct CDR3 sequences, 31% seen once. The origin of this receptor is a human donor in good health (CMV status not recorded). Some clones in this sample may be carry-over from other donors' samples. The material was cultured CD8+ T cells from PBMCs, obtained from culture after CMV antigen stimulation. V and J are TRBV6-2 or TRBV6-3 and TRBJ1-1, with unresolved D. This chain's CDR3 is CASRLNLITEAFF. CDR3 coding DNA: TGTGCCAGCAGACTCAACCTAATCACTGAAGCTTTCTTT.